This passage covers 10 T cell receptor beta chains from one sample sequenced in a study of tissue T cells after allogeneic stem cell transplantation (dated by TCRdb to the early 2020s). Libraries were built with the immunoSEQ multiplex PCR assay. This is the immuneACCESS table as TCRdb keeps it, with only in-frame sequences that have V and J called. A part of the clones is gone; compared with another copy, unresolved V genes explain less than half, and the rest is unexplained. Counted in this sample were about 2,700 clones; approximately 43% of them appeared once. The ten biggest clones cover under 35% of the sample. The sample's time point label is to be understood as: mouse harvest day 14 after allogeneic transplant. Each mouse graft, delivered by tail vein injection, combined 10^6 splenic CD5+ T cells with 10^7 T-cell-depleted bone marrow cells. Sequencing was carried out using gut tissue. These receptors all stem from a female BALB/c mouse given C57BL/6 T cells with graft-versus-host disease after an allogeneic hematopoietic cell transplant.

Comment on this clone: All gene names here are mouse names. The read terminates 1 residue ahead of where the CDR3 ends, so the germline J gene completes it. V is TRBV26 and J is TRBJ1-1, with D uncertain. V gave up 5 bases and J gave up 3 bases, with 10 bases separating them. CDR3 size: 13 residues. Germline V CDR1 and CDR2: KGHPV, FQNQEV (reference sequence). CDR3: CASSFPGDTEVFF. Incomplete CDR3 DNA: TGTGCCAGCAGTTTCCCCGGGGACACAGAAGTCTTC.

For this clone: All gene names here are mouse names. The CDR3 end is not reached by the read, which stops 1 residue before it; the germline J gene fills it in. This chain connects TRBV29 to TRBJ2-4; the D is unclear. CDR3 size: 11 residues. Germline CDR1 reads MSHET; CDR2 reads SYDVDS. Trimming removed 4 bases from V and 5 bases from J, with 4 bases in between. This chain's CDR3 is CASSSGNTLYF. Partial CDR3 DNA: TGTGCTAGCAGTTCTGGAAACACCTTGTAC.

Only a few counts were recorded for this clone. Mouse gene names apply. Read coverage stops 1 residue before the CDR3 terminus; the germline J gene supplies the remainder. The chain combines TRBV12-2 with TRBJ1-1; D gene unclear. Germline CDR1 reads SGHLS; CDR2 reads HYDKME. The CDR3 extends over 12 amino acids. With 0 bases removed from V and 3 bases from J, the gap between germline ends came to 4 bases. CDR3 bases read: TGTGCCAGCTCTCTCGAACACACAGAAGTCTTC. The encoded protein is CASSLEHTEVF. The CDR3, in full, reads CASSLEHTEVFF.

A single count supports this clone. Mouse germline and gene names are used. CDR3 DNA (partial): TGTGCCAGCAGTCTGGGCAGAAACACAGAAGTCTTC. Protein sequence: CASSLGRNTEVF. The whole CDR3 sequence reads CASSLGRNTEVFF. The chain is built from TRBV26 and TRBJ1-1; unclear D gene. Coverage ceases 1 residue before the CDR3 finishes, and the germline J gene fills in the end. Trimming removed 2 bases at V and 1 base at J, with 5 bases between. The CDR3 is made up of 13 amino acids. CDR1 and CDR2 (germline): KGHPV, FQNQEV (reference sequence).

The table lists this clone with a few counts. Gene names follow the mouse nomenclature. Coverage ceases 1 residue before the CDR3 finishes, and the germline J gene fills in the end. The chain uses TRBV17 and TRBJ2-1; 8 nucleotides match TRBD2. V lost 5 bases to trimming and J lost 1 base; unmatched junction nucleotides: 4. The germline V gene has CDR1 MNHDT and CDR2 YYDKIL. CDR3 length: 15 amino acids. CDR3 protein: CASSPWGANYAEQFF. The CDR3 DNA, read in part, is TGTGCTAGCAGTCCCTGGGGGGCGAACTATGCTGAGCAGTTC.

This clone is judged large (0.1 to 1%). Mouse germline and gene names are used. The read terminates 1 residue ahead of where the CDR3 ends, so the germline J gene completes it. This rearrangement joins TRBV12-1 to TRBJ2-7, with D perhaps TRBD2 (5 bases). In germline, CDR1 is SGHSN, CDR2 HYEKVE. The CDR3 totals 13 residues. The V end was cut by 0 bases, the J end by 4 bases, with 9 bases between. The DNA read from the CDR3 is TGTGCCAGCTCTCTCGTGGGGTCATATGAACAGTAC. This translates into CASSLVGSYEQY. The CDR3 as a whole reads CASSLVGSYEQYF.

On this clone itself: Gene names denote mouse genes. The read comes to an end 1 residue before the CDR3 does, leaving the germline J gene to fill in the end. The chain recombines TRBV16 with TRBJ2-4; D is unresolved. Germline V gives CDR1 SGHSA, CDR2 FRNQAP. This CDR3 has 14 residues. Trimming took 4 bases from V and 0 from J, leaving 8 bases between them. The CDR3 DNA, read in part, is TGTGCAAGCAGCTCCTCAAGTAGTCAAAACACCTTGTAC. This translates into CASSSSSSQNTLY. The complete CDR3 reads CASSSSSSQNTLYF.

This clone is medium-sized within its sample. The gene names here belong to mouse. The read falls 1 residue short of the CDR3 end, and the missing part is taken from the germline J gene. The same CDR3 arises from other DNA sequences in this sample as well. J is TRBJ2-7 and V is TRBV31; 8 positions match TRBD2. V shed 0 bases, J shed 6 bases, and the junction held 4 bases outside the gene matches. From germline, CDR1 is GKSSPN and CDR2 SITVG. CDR3 size: 13 residues. The covered CDR3 bases are TGTGCCTGGAGTCTGGGGGGGGCGGGTGAACAGTAC. It codes for CAWSLGGAGEQY. The whole CDR3 reads CAWSLGGAGEQYF.

About this clone: Germline and genes here are mouse. The read ends 1 residue shy of where the CDR3 ends; the end is completed using the germline J gene. The V and J genes are TRBV20 and TRBJ2-3; 10 bases fit TRBD2. V was clipped by 0 bases and J by 1 base; unmatched bases: 4. The CDR3 extends over 16 amino acids. Germline V CDR1 and CDR2: GFQATS, STVNSAI. The CDR3 loop is CGARDWGGVGAETLYF. Partial CDR3 DNA: TGTGGTGCTAGGGACTGGGGGGGCGTGGGTGCAGAAACGCTGTAT. Drawing the rest from reference TRBV20 and TRBJ2-3, the complete variable domain is GALVYQYPRRTICKSGTSMRMECQAVGFQATSVAWYRQSPQKTFELIALSTVNSAIKYEQNFTQEKFPISHPNLSFSSMTVLNAYLEDRGLYLCGARDWGGVGAETLYFGSGTRLTVL.

Remarks on this clone: The genes are named according to mouse. The CDR3 end is not reached by the read, which stops 1 residue before it; the germline J gene fills it in. The V gene is TRBV3, the J gene TRBJ1-2; 9 bases match TRBD1. V shed 4 bases and J 2 bases; nucleotides not matched to a gene: 5. Germline V lookup: CDR1 SNHLY, CDR2 FYNGKV (reference sequence). This CDR3 is built from 15 residues. This chain's CDR3 is CASSSLGTGNSDYTF. The sequenced CDR3 bases are TGTGCCAGCAGCTCCCTTGGGACAGGGAACTCCGACTACACC. Supplemented by reference TRBV3 and TRBJ1-2, the full variable domain reads GPKVLQIPSHQIIDMGQMVTLNCDPVSNHLYFYWYKQILGQQMEFLVNFYNGKVMEKSKLFKDQFSVERPDGSYFTLKIQPTALEDSAVYFCASSSLGTGNSDYTFGSGTRLLVI.